This T cell receptor beta chain was profiled in a study of blood T cell repertoires in COVID-19. This clone was observed a handful of times. Germline V lookup: CDR1 LNHDA, CDR2 SQIVND (reference sequence). Deletions cut 7 bases from V and 7 bases from J, with 20 bases between. This CDR3 comprises 15 residues. Profiling relied on immunoSEQ multiplex PCR, and the TCRdb table lists in-frame clones only, not all of them. The data hold more than 250,000 clones, with 86% observed a single time. The chain employs TRBV19 and TRBJ1-5; a possible D gene is TRBD1 (5 bases). The origin of this receptor is a woman aged 30 to 39 who had recovered from COVID-19. Specimen: peripheral blood. The CDR3, as DNA: TGTGCCAGTACCCCCGGCGGGGGTTTCAGACAGCCCCAGCATTTT. It encodes CASTPGGGFRQPQHF.